These 21 T cell receptor beta chains were sequenced from one sample in a study of identical twins. One entry per CDR3 protein, called by TCRdb with MiXCR from the 5' RACE reads. The sample shows hundreds of thousands of distinct CDR3 sequences, around 7.4% of them seen only once. The same sample was also studied in work on yellow fever vaccine responses in identical twins.

Material for sequencing was PBMCs. The receptors originated from a young woman in good health.

The table lists this clonotype with a few counts. The chain is built from TRBV28 and TRBJ1-2, with D possibly matching TRBD1 (5 bases). Germline CDR1 MDHEN, CDR2 SYDVKM. Trimming left V 4 bases short and J 5 bases short, with 20 bases between. CDR3 size: 16 residues. Written as DNA, the CDR3 is TGTGCCAGCAGTTCCACTGGGACGCCTAGCCCATATGGCTACACCTTC. Amino acids: CASSSTGTPSPYGYTF.

This clonotype turned up a few times. J is TRBJ2-7 and V is TRBV5-1; D is unresolved. CDR1 is SGHRS, CDR2 YFSETQ, per germline. This CDR3 is built from 14 residues. With 1 base removed from V and 4 bases from J, the gap between germline ends came to 12 bases. The CDR3 here is CASSLLGREYEQYF. CDR3 in DNA: TGCGCCAGCAGCTTGCTGGGAAGAGAGTACGAGCAGTACTTC.

This clonotype was seen ten or more times. J is TRBJ2-1 and V is TRBV12-3 or TRBV12-4; TRBD1 might be the D (6 bases). The CDR3 is made up of 12 amino acids. The V end lost 6 bases, the J end lost 10 bases, and 13 bases lay between the germline ends. In nucleotides, the CDR3 is TGTGCCAGCAGAACCGGGACACTCGAGCAGTTCTTC. Encoded protein: CASRTGTLEQFF.

The V and J genes are TRBV20-1 and TRBJ2-3, with 8 nucleotides matching TRBD2. The CDR3 is 13 residues long. Germline CDR1 is DFQATT and CDR2 is SNEGSKA (reference sequence). V trimming: 3 bases; J trimming: 6 bases; junction bases outside the gene matches: 5. The chain's CDR3 is CSASAERGDTQYF. CDR3 nucleotide sequence: TGCAGTGCTAGTGCGGAGCGGGGGGATACGCAGTATTTT.

This clonotype was detected a few times. The chain has TRBV15 and TRBJ2-7; TRBD2 matches 7 bases. Per the germline V gene, CDR1 is LNHNV and CDR2 is YYDKDF (reference sequence). Losses at the gene ends were 0 bases for V and 5 bases for J; bases not matched to a gene: 13. The CDR3 runs to 17 residues. CDR3 coding DNA: TGTGCCACCAGCAGAGAAAATGAGGGAGGGAGGGTCCACGAGCAGTACTTC. This encodes CATSRENEGGRVHEQYF.

This clonotype was detected only a few times. The chain is built from TRBV24-1 and TRBJ2-2; D ambiguous. V lost 6 bases and J lost 2, with 6 bases in between. The CDR3 extends over 13 amino acids. CDR1 KGHDR and CDR2 SFDVKD come from the germline V gene. The CDR3 here is CATSRPNTGELFF. Here the CDR3 DNA reads TGTGCCACCAGTCGCCCTAACACCGGGGAGCTGTTTTTT.

This chain joins TRBV12-3 or TRBV12-4 and TRBJ2-3; 7 bases align to TRBD1. This CDR3 contains 17 residues. V trimming: 5 bases; J trimming: 0 bases; junction bases outside the gene matches: 11. The CDR3 coding sequence is TGTGCCAGCAGTCTAGGATCAGGGGGATTTAGCACAGATACGCAGTATTTT. Translating gives CASSLGSGGFSTDTQYF.

This clonotype showed up many times. The rearrangement joins TRBV4-1 to TRBJ2-3, with TRBD2 identical over 12 bases. With 4 bases clipped from V and 3 bases from J, the junction kept 8 bases outside the gene matches. This CDR3 spans 17 amino acids. Germline assignment: CDR1 MGHRA and CDR2 YSYEKL. Written as DNA, the CDR3 is TGCGCCAGCAGCCTACGACTAGCGGGAGATTTGACAGATACGCAGTATTTT. Protein sequence: CASSLRLAGDLTDTQYF.

This clonotype showed up many times. This sequence joins TRBV5-1 and TRBJ2-3; the match to TRBD2 covers 7 bases. V gave up 1 base and J gave up 4 bases; unmatched junction bases: 9. The CDR3 totals 16 residues. Germline lookup yields CDR1 SGHRS and CDR2 YFSETQ. CDR3 nucleotides: TGCGCCAGCAGCTTGAGCGGGGTCCCACCCGCAGATACGCAGTATTTT. Translation: CASSLSGVPPADTQYF.

V and J are TRBV20-1 and TRBJ2-1; no definite D call. The CDR3 length is 11 residues. CDR1 and CDR2 (germline): DFQATT, SNEGSKA (reference sequence). The germline V and J ends were trimmed by 3 bases and 6 bases, with 6 bases remaining between them. As DNA, the CDR3 is TGCAGTGCTAGCTCGACCAATGAGCAGTTCTTC. Protein product: CSASSTNEQFF.

This clonotype was seen a handful of times. CDR3 in DNA: TGCAGCGTTGAACAGGACTACAATGAGCAGTTCTTC. Protein: CSVEQDYNEQFF. The chain couples TRBV29-1 to TRBJ2-1; D call uncertain. The CDR3 loop spans 12 amino acids. Germline V lookup: CDR1 SQVTM, CDR2 ANQGSEA. Trimming cost V 2 bases and J 3 bases, with 5 bases left between them.

Many counts were recorded for this clonotype. The chain has TRBV29-1 and TRBJ2-5; TRBD2 matches at 9 bases. J was trimmed by 2 bases and V by 3 bases; bases with no gene match: 1. The V gene's germline CDR1 is SQVTM and CDR2 ANQGSEA. The CDR3 sequence is 13 residues long. CDR3 sequence reads: CSVETSGQETQYF. CDR3 bases: TGCAGCGTTGAGACTAGCGGACAAGAGACCCAGTACTTC.

This chain joins TRBV27 and TRBJ2-7; the D is unclear. The germline V gene encodes CDR1 MNHEY and CDR2 SMNVEV (reference sequence). Trimming removed 5 bases at V and 0 bases at J, with 11 bases between. This CDR3 has 14 residues. CDR3 loop: CASSPRQSSYEQYV. CDR3 coding DNA: TGTGCCAGCAGTCCCAGACAAAGCTCCTACGAGCAGTACGTC.

This clonotype was detected many times. The V gene is TRBV4-1, the J gene TRBJ2-2, with 14 positions matching TRBD2. Germline CDR1 and CDR2: MGHRA and YSYEKL. Trimming took 5 bases from V and 4 from J; bases not matched to a gene: 9. The CDR3 has 18 residues. CDR3 bases: TGCGCCAGCAGCTCCGGGACTAGCGGGAGAGGACGCACCGGGGAGCTGTTTTTT. Its translation is CASSSGTSGRGRTGELFF.

This clonotype has a handful of counts. The rearrangement links TRBV28 to TRBJ2-2; D is ambiguous. V was shortened by 8 bases and J by 0 bases, with 10 bases between the two germline ends. Germline loops: CDR1 MDHEN, CDR2 SYDVKM. This CDR3 is 14 amino acids long. CDR3 loop: CASEEVSNTGELFF. The CDR3 DNA reads TGTGCCAGCGAAGAAGTCTCGAACACCGGGGAGCTGTTTTTT.

V and J are TRBV7-1 and TRBJ2-1; a weak D match, TRBD2 (6 bases). TRBV7-1 qualifies as an ORF whose function is uncertain. Trimming cost V 3 bases and J 0 bases, with 30 bases left between them. The CDR3 extends over 22 amino acids. The CDR3 bases are TGTGCCAGCAGCTCCAAACCCCTGGTAGTGGGGACTTTAGGGGCCTCCTACAATGAGCAGTTCTTC. Protein: CASSSKPLVVGTLGASYNEQFF.

The CDR3 nucleotides are TGCGCCAGCAGCCCCCCAGGGACAGGGGCAGATACGCAGTATTTT. The encoded protein is CASSPPGTGADTQYF. The chain links TRBV5-1 to TRBJ2-3, with 10 positions matching TRBD1. J gave up 4 bases and V 4 bases, and 6 bases lay outside the gene matches. The CDR3 has 15 amino acids. Germline CDR1 SGHRS, CDR2 YFSETQ.

This clonotype was counted many times. The rearrangement joins TRBV12-3 or TRBV12-4 to TRBJ2-3, with TRBD2 matching over 8 bases. The CDR3 spans 15 residues. Unmatched junction bases numbered 5, after V lost 1 base and J lost 5 bases. CDR3 loop: CASSLGLARVDTQYF. CDR3 nucleotides: TGTGCCAGCAGTTTAGGACTAGCGAGGGTAGATACGCAGTATTTT.

This clonotype was seen only a few times. The rearrangement links TRBV29-1 to TRBJ2-2; D gene ambiguous. Trimming took 4 bases from V and 2 from J, leaving 11 bases between them. CDR1 SQVTM and CDR2 ANQGSEA come from the germline V gene. The CDR3 contains 14 residues. CDR3 bases: TGCAGCGTTGTGGTCGGGCTTAACACCGGGGAGCTGTTTTTT. This gives the protein CSVVVGLNTGELFF.

The V call is TRBV14, the J call TRBJ1-3; D gene uncertain. Germline CDR1 reads SGHDN; CDR2 reads FVKESK. Trimming took off 5 bases at V and 4 bases at J, with 9 bases between the two ends. The CDR3 has 13 residues. Here the CDR3 reads CASSMGLGNTIYF. The DNA of the CDR3 is TGTGCCAGCAGCATGGGATTAGGAAACACCATATATTTT.

This chain links TRBV6-1 with TRBJ2-7, with D possibly TRBD1 on 5 matching bases. The CDR3 is 13 amino acids. V dropped 4 bases and J dropped 4 bases, with 11 bases sitting between them. Germline V gene data show CDR1 as MNHNS and CDR2 as SASEGT. CDR3 DNA sequence: TGTGCCAGCAGTGGGGGCGCACTATACGAGCAGTACTTC. This translates into CASSGGALYEQYF.